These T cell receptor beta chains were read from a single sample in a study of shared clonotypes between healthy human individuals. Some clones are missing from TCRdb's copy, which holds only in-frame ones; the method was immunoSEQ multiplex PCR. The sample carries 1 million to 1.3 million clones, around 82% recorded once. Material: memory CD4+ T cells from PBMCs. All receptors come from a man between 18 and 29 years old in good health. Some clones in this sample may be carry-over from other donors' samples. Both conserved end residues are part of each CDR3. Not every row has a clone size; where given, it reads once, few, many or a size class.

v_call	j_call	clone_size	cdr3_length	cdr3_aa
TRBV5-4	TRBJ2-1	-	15	CASRAGTGSYNEQFF
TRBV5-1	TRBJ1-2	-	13	CASSLEQGDGYTF
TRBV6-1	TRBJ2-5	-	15	CASSGTRGTRETQYF
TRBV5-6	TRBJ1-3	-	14	CASSRQSSGNTIYF
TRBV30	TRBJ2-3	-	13	CAWSLMGPDTQYF
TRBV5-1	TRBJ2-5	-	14	CASSLLRGQETQYF
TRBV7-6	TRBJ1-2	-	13	CASSLGQGRGYTF
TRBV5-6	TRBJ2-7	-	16	CASSPGGPTASYEQYF
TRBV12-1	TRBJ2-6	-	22	CASSTNTGGQRAPPSGANVLTF
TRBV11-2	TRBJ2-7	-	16	CASSYRRTSSYYEQYF
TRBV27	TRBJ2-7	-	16	CASSGRWGAAPGEQYF
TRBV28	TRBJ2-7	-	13	CASPRLYPYEQYF
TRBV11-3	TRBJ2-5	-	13	CASSPPAAETQYF
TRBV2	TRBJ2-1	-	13	CASDHSEGGEQFF
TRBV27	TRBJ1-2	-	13	CASSLAGGTGYTF
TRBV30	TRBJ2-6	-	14	CAWSTGSGANVLTF
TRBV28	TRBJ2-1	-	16	CASSSYSPSSYNEQFF
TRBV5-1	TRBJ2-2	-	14	CASSRASGTGELFF
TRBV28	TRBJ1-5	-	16	CASSPLLRGGGQPQHF
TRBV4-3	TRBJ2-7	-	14	CASSTIDRADEQYF
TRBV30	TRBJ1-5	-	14	CAWSPGRNNQPQHF
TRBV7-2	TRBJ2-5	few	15	CASSVNRGRWETQYF
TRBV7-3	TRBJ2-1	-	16	CASSLPLAGGLDEQFF
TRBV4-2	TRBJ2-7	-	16	CASSQILTSGTYEQYF
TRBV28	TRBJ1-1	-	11	CASSKGPEAFF
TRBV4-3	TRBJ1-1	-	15	CASSRVWQANTEAFF
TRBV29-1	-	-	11	CSGYRGSEQYF
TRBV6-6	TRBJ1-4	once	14	CASSFGTQDEKLFF
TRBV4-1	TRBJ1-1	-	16	CASSFRVTGVNTEAFF
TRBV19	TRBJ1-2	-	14	CASSDLGQWYGYTF
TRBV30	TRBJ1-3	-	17	CAWSSTWSFASGNTIYF
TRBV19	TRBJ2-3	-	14	CASSTRTSTDTQYF
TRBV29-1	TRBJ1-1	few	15	CSVTPGTGILFQAFF
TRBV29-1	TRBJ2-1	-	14	CSVEAGWRQDEQFF
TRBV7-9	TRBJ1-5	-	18	CASSSRGGVGGSNQPQHF
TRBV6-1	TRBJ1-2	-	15	CASSDPGQGDLGYTF
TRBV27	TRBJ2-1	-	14	CASSSIAGENEQFF
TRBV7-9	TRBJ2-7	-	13	CASSPRETHEQYF
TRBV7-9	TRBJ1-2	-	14	CASSLLGQGGGYTF
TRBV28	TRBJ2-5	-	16	CASSFSGRGGQETQYF
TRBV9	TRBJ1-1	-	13	CASSVTGATEAFF
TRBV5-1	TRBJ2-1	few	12	CASSELENEQFF
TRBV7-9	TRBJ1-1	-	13	CASTPQFGTEAFF
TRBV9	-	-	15	CASSVVWGLGYEQYF
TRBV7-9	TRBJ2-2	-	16	CASSLVASPHTGELFF